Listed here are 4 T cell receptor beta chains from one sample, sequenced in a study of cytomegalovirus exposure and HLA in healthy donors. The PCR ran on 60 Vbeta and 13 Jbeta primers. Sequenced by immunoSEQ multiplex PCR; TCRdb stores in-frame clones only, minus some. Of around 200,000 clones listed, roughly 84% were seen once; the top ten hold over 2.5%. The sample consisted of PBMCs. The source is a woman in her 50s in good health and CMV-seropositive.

The CDR3 DNA reads as TGTGCCACCAGCGAAGCGGGCTATGGCTACACCTTC. Amino acid sequence: CATSEAGYGYTF. V gene TRBV15 combines with J gene TRBJ1-2; no clear D gene. V was clipped by 5 bases and J by 4 bases, with 8 bases between them. This CDR3 region has 12 residues. Germline lookup yields CDR1 LNHNV and CDR2 YYDKDF (reference sequence).

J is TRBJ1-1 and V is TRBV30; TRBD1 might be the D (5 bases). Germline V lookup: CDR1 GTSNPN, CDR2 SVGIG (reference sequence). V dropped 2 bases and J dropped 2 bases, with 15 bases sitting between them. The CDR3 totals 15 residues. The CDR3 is CAWSLRQFKNTEAFF. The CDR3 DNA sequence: TGTGCCTGGAGTCTCAGACAGTTCAAAAACACTGAAGCTTTCTTT.

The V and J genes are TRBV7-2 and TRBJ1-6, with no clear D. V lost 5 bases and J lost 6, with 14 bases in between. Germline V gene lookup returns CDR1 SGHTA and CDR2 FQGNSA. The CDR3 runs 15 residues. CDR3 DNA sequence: TGTGCCAGCAGCCTGGAACGACGGGTTAATTCACCCCTCCACTTT. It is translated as CASSLERRVNSPLHF.

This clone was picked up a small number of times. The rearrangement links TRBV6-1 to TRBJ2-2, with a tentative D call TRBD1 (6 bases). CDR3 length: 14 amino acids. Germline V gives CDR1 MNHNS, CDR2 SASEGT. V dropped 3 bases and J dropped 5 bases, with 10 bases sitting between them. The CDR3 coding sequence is TGTGCCAGCAGTGACCAGGGGTGGACCGGGGAGCTGTTTTTT. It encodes CASSDQGWTGELFF.